Below are 20 T cell receptor beta chains sequenced from a single sample in a study of T-cell memory formation after mild COVID-19. TCRdb ran MiXCR on the 5' RACE reads and lists one entry per CDR3 protein. In the table there are around 320,000 distinct CDR3 sequences, 13% to 15% of which are singletons. Sequenced sample: PBMCs or a T cell subset sorted from them (not recorded which). The receptors originated from a man between 18 and 29 years old who had mild COVID-19 (a few samples of this study predate the infection). Cell type and time point are not known.

J is TRBJ2-1 and V is TRBV6-2 or TRBV6-3, with a tentative D call TRBD2 (6 bases). V was trimmed by 6 bases and J by 1 base, leaving 16 bases between them. This CDR3 comprises 16 residues. Germline V gives CDR1 MNHEY, CDR2 SVGEGT. The CDR3 region is CASSSQTRVSYNEQFF. The DNA for the CDR3 is TGTGCCAGCAGCTCCCAGACTAGGGTTTCCTACAATGAGCAGTTCTTC.

This clonotype has at least ten counts. The J gene is TRBJ2-3, the V gene TRBV7-2; the match to TRBD1 covers 8 bases. Germline CDR1 reads SGHTA; CDR2 reads FQGNSA. The V and J ends lost 5 bases and 0 bases, in that order; junction bases with no gene match: 10. This CDR3 has 17 residues. CDR3: CASSPQIDRGSTDTQYF. The CDR3 nucleotides read TGTGCCAGCAGCCCTCAGATCGACAGGGGAAGCACAGATACGCAGTATTTT.

This clonotype was seen a few times. The chain has TRBV18 and TRBJ2-3; the match to TRBD2 covers 9 bases. The CDR3 length is 16 residues. Germline loops: CDR1 KGHSH, CDR2 LQKENI. The V and J ends lost 3 bases and 0 bases, in that order; junction bases with no gene match: 4. The CDR3 bases are TGTGCCAGCTCACCGAGCGGGGGGCTTAGCACAGATACGCAGTATTTT. It specifies CASSPSGGLSTDTQYF.

The V and J genes are TRBV29-1 and TRBJ2-7, with TRBD2 identical over 14 bases. The CDR3 has 13 amino acids. Germline V CDR1 and CDR2: SQVTM, ANQGSEA. V lost 6 bases and J lost 2; bases outside the gene matches: 0. For the CDR3, the DNA is TGCAGCGTGACTAGCGGGGGGGCCTACGAGCAGTACTTC. It codes for CSVTSGGAYEQYF.

The V call is TRBV7-8, the J call TRBJ1-5, with 7 bases that match TRBD1. The CDR3 loop spans 14 amino acids. The germline V gene has CDR1 SGHVS and CDR2 FQNEAQ. With V trimmed by 5 bases and J by 9 bases, 10 bases remained unmatched. The CDR3 nucleotides read TGTGCCAGCAGCCCGGAGGGGGCTAGTCGGCCCCAGCATTTT. Protein product: CASSPEGASRPQHF.

J is TRBJ2-5 and V is TRBV4-2; 7 bases agree with TRBD2. Germline CDR1 reads LGHNA; CDR2 reads YNFKEQ. Losses at the gene ends were 1 base for V and 2 bases for J; bases not matched to a gene: 7. The length of the CDR3 is 16 residues. The CDR3 DNA follows: TGTGCCAGCAGCCAAGTAGCGCTAGCGGAGCAAGAGACCCAGTACTTC. This gives the protein CASSQVALAEQETQYF.

The gene calls are TRBV7-2 and TRBJ1-2; D gene ambiguous. The CDR3 has 15 residues. Trimming took 1 base from V and 4 from J, leaving 13 bases between them. Germline lookup yields CDR1 SGHTA and CDR2 FQGNSA. CDR3 protein: CASSLDSLLTYGYTF. The DNA for the CDR3 is TGTGCCAGCAGCTTAGATAGCCTTCTCACCTATGGCTACACCTTC. Variable domain in full (rest from reference TRBV7-2 and TRBJ1-2): GAGVSQSPSNKVTEKGKDVELRCDPISGHTALYWYRQSLGQGLEFLIYFQGNSAPDKSGLPSDRFSAERTGGSVSTLTIQRTQQEDSAVYLCASSLDSLLTYGYTFGSGTRLTVV.

This clonotype was observed a few times. This chain uses TRBV5-1 with TRBJ1-2; possible D gene TRBD1, 5 bases. The length of the CDR3 is 13 residues. The V end was cut by 4 bases, the J end by 4 bases, with 11 bases between. Germline CDR1 and CDR2: SGHRS and YFSETQ. The CDR3 loop reads CASSPWTSYGYTF. The CDR3 DNA sequence: TGCGCCAGCAGCCCCTGGACATCCTATGGCTACACCTTC.

This clonotype was found many times. The V and J genes are TRBV7-2 and TRBJ2-5, with TRBD2 matching over 9 bases. The trim removed 4 bases at V and 5 bases at J, leaving 20 bases unmatched. Germline V gene data show CDR1 as SGHTA and CDR2 as FQGNSA. The CDR3 contains 19 residues. CDR3: CASSSSLGRRGGRGETQYF. CDR3 in DNA: TGTGCCAGCAGCTCTAGCCTGGGGCGGCGGGGGGGCCGCGGGGAGACCCAGTACTTC.

There are many counts of this clonotype. The chain links TRBV7-9 to TRBJ2-3, with 9 bases identical to TRBD2. V lost 4 bases, J lost 2 bases, and 4 bases stayed unmatched. CDR1 is SEHNR and CDR2 is FQNEAQ in the germline V gene (reference sequence). The CDR3 contains 15 residues. CDR3 region: CASSSSGVSTDTQYF. The CDR3 DNA reads as TGTGCCAGCAGCTCTAGCGGGGTTTCCACAGATACGCAGTATTTT. Full variable domain (remainder filled in from reference TRBV7-9 and TRBJ2-3): DTGVSQNPRHKITKRGQNVTFRCDPISEHNRLYWYRQTLGQGPEFLTYFQNEAQLEKSRLLSDRFSAERPKGSFSTLEIQRTEQGDSAMYLCASSSSGVSTDTQYFGPGTRLTVL.

This clonotype showed up many times. The V call is TRBV7-8, the J call TRBJ2-3; 7 nucleotides align to TRBD2. The CDR3 covers 14 residues. Germline V gene data show CDR1 as SGHVS and CDR2 as FQNEAQ. Trimming removed 7 bases from V and 2 bases from J; junction bases left unmatched: 6. The CDR3 DNA sequence: TGTGCCAGCACCTGGGGGGGTTACACAGATACGCAGTATTTT. This codes for CASTWGGYTDTQYF. Supplemented by reference TRBV7-8 and TRBJ2-3, the full variable domain reads GAGVSQSPRYKVAKRGQDVALRCDPISGHVSLFWYQQALGQGPEFLTYFQNEAQLDKSGLPSDRFFAERPEGSVSTLKIQRTQQEDSAVYLCASTWGGYTDTQYFGPGTRLTVL.

The J gene is TRBJ2-7, the V gene TRBV7-2, with 9 bases matching TRBD1. The CDR3 has 17 amino acids. V was clipped by 0 bases and J by 4 bases; unmatched bases: 10. From germline, CDR1 is SGHTA and CDR2 FQGNSA. CDR3 residues: CASSLALDGTGLYEQYF. CDR3 nucleotides: TGTGCCAGCAGCTTAGCGCTTGATGGGACAGGGCTATACGAGCAGTACTTC.

The CDR3: CASSLQRGAPYEQYV. In DNA, the CDR3 is TGTGCCAGCAGCTTACAGCGGGGGGCCCCCTACGAGCAGTACGTC. The chain employs TRBV7-2 and TRBJ2-7, with TRBD2 matching 9 bases. Germline V gene sequence: CDR1 SGHTA, CDR2 FQGNSA. The V segment lost 2 bases and the J segment 2 bases; nucleotides outside the gene matches: 4. The CDR3 has 15 amino acids.

This clonotype is a singleton in its sample. The chain recombines TRBV3-1 with TRBJ2-5, with D unresolved. Trimming took off 2 bases at V and 3 bases at J, with 10 bases between the two ends. The CDR3 is 14 residues long. Germline loops: CDR1 LGHDT, CDR2 YNNKEL (reference sequence). The CDR3 DNA is TGTGCCAGCAGCCAATACAGCGTCAAAGAGACCCAGTACTTC. It yields the protein CASSQYSVKETQYF.

The genes are TRBV6-2 or TRBV6-3 and TRBJ2-5; unclear D gene. CDR1 MNHEY and CDR2 SVGEGT come from the germline V gene. The CDR3 runs to 15 residues. Trimming shortened V by 3 bases and J by 0 bases, and 11 bases separated the two germline ends. DNA for the CDR3: TGTGCCAGCAGTTATTCGGCCCGGTACCAAGAGACCCAGTACTTC. Translated: CASSYSARYQETQYF.

This chain uses TRBV5-1 with TRBJ2-7, with 10 bases matching TRBD1. After removal of 4 bases from V and 0 bases from J, the junction contained 4 bases not matched to a gene. The CDR3 sequence is 15 residues long. Germline values: CDR1 SGHRS, CDR2 YFSETQ. DNA for the CDR3: TGCGCCAGCAGCCCGGGACAGGGGCTCTCCTACGAGCAGTACGTC. Its translation: CASSPGQGLSYEQYV.

The chain recombines TRBV5-1 with TRBJ1-4; D uncertain. In germline, CDR1 is SGHRS, CDR2 YFSETQ. This CDR3 has 16 residues. V lost 4 bases to trimming and J lost 7 bases, with 20 bases between them. The CDR3 is CASSRTGPGEGEKLFF. The CDR3 DNA reads as TGCGCCAGCAGCCGTACTGGTCCCGGCGAAGGTGAAAAACTGTTTTTT.

This clonotype was picked up a small number of times. The genes are TRBV9 and TRBJ1-5; D is unclear. Germline assignment: CDR1 SGDLS and CDR2 YYNGEE. V was clipped by 2 bases and J by 6 bases, with 9 bases between them. The length of the CDR3 is 13 residues. The CDR3 here is CASSVGGLQPQHF. The CDR3 DNA sequence: TGTGCCAGCAGCGTCGGTGGGCTTCAGCCCCAGCATTTT.

The chain is built from TRBV4-1 and TRBJ1-6; D uncertain. This CDR3 region has 16 residues. Germline V gene sequence: CDR1 MGHRA, CDR2 YSYEKL. Trimming took off 4 bases at V and 9 bases at J, with 19 bases between the two ends. CDR3 nucleotide sequence: TGCGCCAGCAGCCGCCAGCCGAGGACTGTGCCTTCACCCCTCCACTTT. Protein product: CASSRQPRTVPSPLHF.

The sample holds many counts of this clonotype. The CDR3 loop reads CASSLTQGADTQYF. The CDR3 DNA reads as TGTGCCAGCAGCCTTACGCAGGGGGCAGATACGCAGTATTTT. V usage is TRBV7-9 and J usage is TRBJ2-3; TRBD1 agrees at 7 bases. Germline CDR1 reads SEHNR; CDR2 reads FQNEAQ (reference sequence). The CDR3 has 14 residues. V lost 5 bases to trimming and J lost 4 bases; unmatched junction nucleotides: 6.